This entry concerns a single T cell receptor (beta chain). The clone's antigen remains unknown. No qualities accompany the bases; no much larger clone lies one base away. The CDR3 runs 13 amino acids, cysteine and phenylalanine included. The entry retains the CDR3 DNA only, 39 bases that are in frame from base 1. The germline V gene sets CDR1 to SGHRS and CDR2 to YFSETQ. The junction carries 9 bases between V and J, which are trimmed by 2 bases and 4 bases respectively. Multiplexed two-step PCR with Vbeta-specific forward primers and Jbeta-specific reverse primers was used to amplify TCRbeta CDR3 regions. TCRbeta libraries were sequenced on an Illumina instrument through the immunoSEQ service. From the authors' description of their analysis: V, D and J genes were assigned using IMGT annotation, and counts were corrected for multiplex PCR bias using synthetic CDR3 analogues. In the immunoSEQ Analyzer, repertoire clonality was calculated as one minus normalized Shannon entropy. Fisher's exact test with Benjamini-Hochberg false discovery rate control was used to define clonal expansion, with two-tailed P<0.01. What TCRdb holds here is the immuneACCESS table cut down to in-frame rearrangements. Part of the clones is not present; checked against another copy, under half of the missing clones reflect an unresolved V gene, and the others are unexplained. V, J and clone size are taken as reported in that table, and D and trimming were inferred from the DNA itself. For this sample the table gives some 19,000 clones, of which 74% were detected only once. The ten top clones hold roughly 0.96% of the sample.

This record belongs to a study of regulatory dendritic cells for organ transplantation (dated 2017 in TCRdb). Context from the whole study: TCRbeta repertoires were sequenced from sorted naive and memory CD4+ and CD8+ T cells before and after allostimulation with regulatory or mature dendritic cells. Broader findings and caveats from the paper: In both subjects, allostimulation led to expansion of memory CD8+ clones, though the expansion induced by regulatory dendritic cells appeared to be more limited than that induced by mature dendritic cells. Among the resting subsets, the most alloreactive TCR clonotypes were found in memory CD8+ T cells. Naive CD4+ and CD8+ T cells showed highly diverse repertoires, whereas memory cells were less diverse and memory CD8+ cells were the most oligoclonal. Only two subjects were sequenced, and considerable between-individual heterogeneity in the alloreactive memory CD8+ T cell pool was noted by the authors.

FACS was used to sort CD4+ or CD8+ cells into naive T cells (CD45RA+) and memory T cells (CD45RO+). A couple of healthy control subjects provided the T cells used for TCR sequencing. For the mixed lymphocyte reactions, sorted T cell subsets left unstimulated acted as baseline controls. Genomic DNA was extracted with the Qiagen DNeasy Blood & Tissue Kit. Recombination linked TRBV5-1 to TRBJ1-1; the D gene cannot be named for sure. This sequence originates from a human donor in good health. The sample consisted of memory CD4+ T cells from blood. Reading the label with the study, this specimen's cell subset or site is: CD45RO+ memory T cells. The DNA reads as follows: TGCGCCAGCAGCTTAGAGTTTACCACTGAAGCTTTCTTT. Translation gives CASSLEFTTEAFF.